This T cell receptor beta chain came from a study of cytomegalovirus exposure and HLA in healthy donors. 13 Jbeta primers and 60 Vbeta primers were used for the PCR. TCRdb keeps only in-frame clones here, not all; method: immunoSEQ multiplex PCR. The sample lists more than 150,000 clones; approximately 82% were seen once. The study, taken as a whole, reports: It was shown in a later analysis that HLA-associated TCR beta chains were more clonally expanded than other, equally common chains. Across donors, sequencing depth was assumed by presence/absence analyses to be roughly uniform.

V shed 6 bases, J shed 3 bases, and the junction held 10 bases outside the gene matches. Germline V gene data show CDR1 as SGHAT and CDR2 as FQNNGV. The CDR3 is 16 residues long. In the case of this clone: The antigen is not known.

V is TRBV11-2 and J is TRBJ2-5; TRBD2 matches 10 bases. Sequencing used PBMCs. The TCR comes from a girl aged 2 to 10 in good health and CMV-seropositive. CDR3 in amino acids: CASRFSGTSDEETQYF. Here the CDR3 DNA reads TGTGCCAGCAGGTTTTCCGGGACTAGCGACGAAGAGACCCAGTACTTC.